This TCR beta chain was sequenced in a study of technical replicates of blood from several donors. Sequencing used immunoSEQ multiplex PCR; TCRdb keeps in-frame clones, though not all of them. The sample includes about 72,000 clones, just under 95% of them seen just once. Germline assignment: CDR1 SNHLY and CDR2 FYNNEI. The CDR3 runs to 14 residues. Trimming removed 1 base from V and 2 bases from J, with 8 bases in between. This TCR was recovered from a human donor in good health. Sequenced input: T cells isolated from PBMCs. The V and J genes are TRBV2 and TRBJ2-5; D gene ambiguous. The DNA of the CDR3 is TGTGCCAGCAGTGAAGGGCCAGGTCAAGAGACCCAGTACTTC. It encodes CASSEGPGQETQYF.